One sample yielded the 5 T cell receptor beta chains listed below, sequenced in a study of T cell changes during pregnancy in multiple sclerosis. Only in-frame clones appear in the TCRdb table, and some are missing; sequencing was by immunoSEQ multiplex PCR. The sample contains 39,000 or so clones, 91% of which appear only once. Sequences were derived from CD8+ T cells from peripheral blood mononuclear cells, sampled after pregnancy. The receptors derive from a female donor with multiple sclerosis, enrolled in a pregnancy study.

This clone has a single count. This chain uses TRBV14 with TRBJ1-4; a possible D gene is TRBD1 (6 bases). Trimming left V 0 bases short and J 5 bases short, with 13 bases between. This CDR3 is 16 amino acids long. Germline V CDR1 and CDR2: SGHDN, FVKESK. Here the CDR3 reads CASSQDDGTGNEKLFF. The CDR3 DNA sequence: TGTGCCAGCAGCCAAGATGACGGAACAGGGAATGAAAAACTGTTTTTT.

The V gene is TRBV5-6, the J gene TRBJ2-4; TRBD1 might be the D (5 bases). From germline, CDR1 is SGHDT and CDR2 YYEEEE. CDR3 length: 15 residues. The V end was cut by 0 bases, the J end by 3 bases, with 10 bases between. The DNA for the CDR3 is TGTGCCAGCAGCTTGGTCAGGGAAGTCAAAAACATTCAGTACTTC. As protein: CASSLVREVKNIQYF.

In DNA form, the CDR3 reads TGTGCCAGTAGTATGGGCCCTTTCTCTGGAAACACCATATATTTT. Its translation is CASSMGPFSGNTIYF. The chain recombines TRBV19 with TRBJ1-3; no reliable D call. V was pared by 3 bases and J by 0 bases, with 9 bases between. CDR1 and CDR2 (germline): LNHDA, SQIVND (reference sequence). This CDR3 is built from 15 residues. Full variable domain (missing parts from reference TRBV19 and TRBJ1-3): DGGITQSPKYLFRKEGQNVTLSCEQNLNHDAMYWYRQDPGQGLRLIYYSQIVNDFQKGDIAEGYSVSREKKESFPLTVTSAQKNPTAFYLCASSMGPFSGNTIYFGEGSWLTVV.

V usage is TRBV7-9 and J usage is TRBJ1-1; D might be TRBD1 (5 bases). V lost 2 bases, J lost 10 bases, and 11 bases lay in between. The CDR3 has 12 amino acids. Germline V gives CDR1 SEHNR, CDR2 FQNEAQ (reference sequence). The DNA for the CDR3 is TGTGCCAGCAGCTTATTTCGGGGGGTAGCTTTCTTT. This sequence encodes CASSLFRGVAFF.

The J gene is TRBJ2-3, the V gene TRBV29-1; a weak D match, TRBD1 (6 bases). Trimming stripped 1 base from V and 3 bases from J, with 11 bases between. Germline CDR1 and CDR2: SQVTM and ANQGSEA. This CDR3 has 14 amino acids. The CDR3 sequence is CSVEGQGRTDTQYF. The CDR3 region has the DNA TGCAGCGTTGAAGGGCAGGGGAGAACAGATACGCAGTATTTT.